A selection of T cell receptor beta chains follows, all from one sample in a study of control samples from healthy donors and cancer patients. Assay: immunoSEQ multiplex PCR; the TCRdb copy retains only in-frame clones and omits some. The sample yields some 64,000 clones, less than 95% seen once. The sample taken for sequencing was PBMCs. Source of these receptors: a woman aged 45-60 years with colorectal cancer. Both conserved end residues are part of each CDR3. D genes are given only for firm matches. Size is omitted from some rows. Given values are once, few, many or a class for expanded clones.

size: .
J: TRBJ2-7
V: TRBV27
D: TRBD2
DNA: TGTGCCAGCAGTTTAGGGACTAGCGGCTACGAGCAGTACTTC
CDR3: CASSLGTSGYEQYF

size: .
J: TRBJ2-4
V: TRBV7-2
D: .
DNA: TGTGCCAGCAGCTTATCAGCCAAAAACATTCAGTACTTC
CDR3: CASSLSAKNIQYF

size: .
J: TRBJ1-1
V: TRBV15
D: .
DNA: TGTGCCACCAGCAGTCAGGGAAACACTGAAGCTTTCTTT
CDR3: CATSSQGNTEAFF

size: once
J: TRBJ1-1
V: TRBV12-3/TRBV12-4
D: .
DNA: TGTGCCAGCAGTCGATCGAACACTGAAGCTTTCTTT
CDR3: CASSRSNTEAFF

size: .
J: TRBJ2-7
V: TRBV9
D: TRBD2
DNA: TGTGCCAGCAACGGCGGGAGTTCCCACGAGCAGTACTTC
CDR3: CASNGGSSHEQYF

size: .
J: TRBJ2-3
V: TRBV12-5
D: TRBD1
DNA: TGTGCTAGTGGTTTGGCCTTATTGACAGGGGGCGCCATCACAGATACGCAGTATTTT
CDR3: CASGLALLTGGAITDTQYF

size: once
J: TRBJ2-5
V: TRBV7-6
D: TRBD1
DNA: TGTGCCAGCAGCTTAGGACAGGGGGCCCTGGGGACCCAGTACTTC
CDR3: CASSLGQGALGTQYF

size: .
J: TRBJ2-3
V: TRBV20-1
D: .
DNA: TGCAAGCCCGGGGATACGCAGTATTTT
CDR3: CKPGDTQYF

size: .
J: TRBJ1-1
V: TRBV29-1
D: .
DNA: TGCAGCGGCCTCGCCTCGTTGAACACTGAAGCTTTCTTT
CDR3: CSGLASLNTEAFF

size: .
J: TRBJ2-7
V: TRBV5-5
D: .
DNA: TGTGCCAGCAGCCCGGCCCAGGGTGTCGCCTACGAGCAGTACTTC
CDR3: CASSPAQGVAYEQYF

size: .
J: TRBJ2-3
V: TRBV27
D: .
DNA: TGTGCCAGCAGTTTATCGTGGGACCCCACAGATACGCAGTATTTT
CDR3: CASSLSWDPTDTQYF

size: .
J: TRBJ2-7
V: TRBV27
D: .
DNA: TGTGCCAGCAGTTTAACAGGTTACGAGCAGTACTTC
CDR3: CASSLTGYEQYF

size: .
J: TRBJ1-6
V: TRBV27
D: .
DNA: TGTGCCAGCAATGATTATCTAGGGTATAATTCACCCCTCCACTTT
CDR3: CASNDYLGYNSPLHF

size: .
J: TRBJ2-1
V: TRBV30
D: .
DNA: TGTGCCTGTCAGAGACAGAGCTCCTACAATGAGCAGTTCTTC
CDR3: CACQRQSSYNEQFF

size: once
J: TRBJ1-1
V: TRBV20-1
D: .
DNA: TGCAGTGCTAGTTTGATGAACACTGAAGCTTTCTTT
CDR3: CSASLMNTEAFF

size: .
J: TRBJ2-1
V: TRBV28
D: .
DNA: TGTGCCAGCTTGGAGACCAGTCTCGATGAGCAGTTCTTC
CDR3: CASLETSLDEQFF

size: .
J: TRBJ2-7
V: TRBV2
D: .
DNA: TGTGCCAGCAGTGAAGGGGTGGCTAGGGGCGAGCAGTACTTC
CDR3: CASSEGVARGEQYF

size: .
J: TRBJ2-5
V: TRBV5-1
D: TRBD2
DNA: TGCGCCAGCAGCTTAGGACTAGCGGGAGATCGAGAGACCCAGTACTTC
CDR3: CASSLGLAGDRETQYF

size: .
J: TRBJ1-6
V: TRBV18
D: TRBD1
DNA: TGTGCCAGCTCACCACAAATAGGGACAGGGTCTAATTCACCCCTCCACTTT
CDR3: CASSPQIGTGSNSPLHF

size: .
J: TRBJ1-2
V: TRBV2
D: TRBD1
DNA: TGTGCCAGCAGCGACAGGGTAGGAGGCTACACCTTC
CDR3: CASSDRVGGYTF

size: few
J: TRBJ2-5
V: TRBV2
D: .
DNA: TGTGCCAGCAGTGAAGAAAGGACTACCCCGGCAGAGACCCAGTACTTC
CDR3: CASSEERTTPAETQYF

size: .
J: TRBJ1-4
V: TRBV7-9
D: .
DNA: TGTGCCAGCAGCTTAGGGGCAGGACGTTTAGCAACTAATGAAAAACTGTTTTTT
CDR3: CASSLGAGRLATNEKLFF

size: .
J: TRBJ1-1
V: TRBV5-1
D: .
DNA: TGCGCCAGCAGACCCACGGACAGTAACACTGAAGCTTTCTTT
CDR3: CASRPTDSNTEAFF

size: .
J: TRBJ2-3
V: TRBV9
D: .
DNA: TGTGCCAGCAGCGTGGGCCAGGGTCTCACAGATACGCAGTATTTT
CDR3: CASSVGQGLTDTQYF

size: once
J: TRBJ1-1
V: TRBV29-1
D: .
DNA: TGCAGCGTTAACAGGAACACTGAAGCTTTCTTT
CDR3: CSVNRNTEAFF

size: .
J: TRBJ1-1
V: TRBV18
D: .
DNA: TGTGCCAGCTCCCTCATCTCTGCGGGGTTCACTGAAGCTTTCTTT
CDR3: CASSLISAGFTEAFF

size: .
J: TRBJ1-2
V: TRBV12-5
D: .
DNA: TGTGCTAGTGGGGCCGGGACAACATATGGCTACACCTTC
CDR3: CASGAGTTYGYTF

size: .
J: TRBJ2-5
V: TRBV3-1/TRBV3-2
D: .
DNA: TGTGCCAGCAGCCAAATAACGGAGACCCAGTACTTC
CDR3: CASSQITETQYF

size: .
J: TRBJ2-5
V: TRBV6-5
D: TRBD1
DNA: TGTGCCACGACAGGGGGGCAAGAGACCCAGTACTTC
CDR3: CATTGGQETQYF

size: few
J: TRBJ1-1
V: TRBV7-9
D: TRBD1
DNA: TGTGCCAGCAGCTTAAGGACAGGGGGCCCGAACACTGAAGCTTTCTTT
CDR3: CASSLRTGGPNTEAFF

size: .
J: TRBJ2-5
V: TRBV7-9
D: TRBD2
DNA: TGTGCCAGCAGCCTAGCGGAACAAGAGACCCAGTACTTC
CDR3: CASSLAEQETQYF

size: .
J: TRBJ2-1
V: TRBV7-6
D: TRBD2
DNA: TGTGCCAGCAGCTTTACTCGGGGCGGGAGCTTCGACAATGAGCAGTTCTTC
CDR3: CASSFTRGGSFDNEQFF

size: .
J: TRBJ1-3
V: TRBV5-1
D: .
DNA: TGCGCCAGCAGCTTGGGGGAAACGGGAAACACCATATATTTT
CDR3: CASSLGETGNTIYF

size: once
J: TRBJ2-7
V: TRBV7-2
D: .
DNA: TGTGCCAGCAGCTTAAGCTCCTACGAGCAGTACTTC
CDR3: CASSLSSYEQYF

size: .
J: TRBJ2-5
V: TRBV29-1
D: TRBD2
DNA: TGCAGCGTGGGGGCTAGCGGGGAAGAGACCCAGTACTTC
CDR3: CSVGASGEETQYF

size: .
J: TRBJ2-1
V: TRBV5-1
D: TRBD2
DNA: TGCGCCAGCAGCTCGACTAGCGGGGACTCCTACAATGAGCAGTTCTTC
CDR3: CASSSTSGDSYNEQFF

size: .
J: TRBJ2-7
V: TRBV19
D: .
DNA: TGTGCCAGTAGGTCTGGGCTGACGGAGTACTTC
CDR3: CASRSGLTEYF

size: once
J: TRBJ2-7
V: TRBV3-1/TRBV3-2
D: TRBD2
DNA: TGTGCCAGCAGCCCGAAACCGGGACTAGCGGGAGGGATGATTTACGAGCAGTACTTC
CDR3: CASSPKPGLAGGMIYEQYF

size: few
J: TRBJ2-1
V: TRBV7-6
D: .
DNA: TGTGCCAGCAGCTCCCAAGGCAGGGGCAAGGGTACCTACAATGAGCAGTTCTTC
CDR3: CASSSQGRGKGTYNEQFF

size: .
J: TRBJ2-5
V: TRBV3-1/TRBV3-2
D: TRBD2
DNA: TGTGCCAGCAGCCAAGGGGTTGGGGGGGAAGAGACCCAGTACTTC
CDR3: CASSQGVGGEETQYF

size: once
J: TRBJ2-2
V: TRBV10-1
D: .
DNA: TGCGCCAGCAGTGATGGGGGTTTCGGGGAGCTGTTTTTT
CDR3: CASSDGGFGELFF

size: .
J: TRBJ1-1
V: TRBV5-6
D: .
DNA: TGTGCCAGCAGCTTGGAGGGGACGGTGAACACTGAAGCTTTCTTT
CDR3: CASSLEGTVNTEAFF

size: .
J: TRBJ1-5
V: TRBV28
D: TRBD1
DNA: TGTGCCACCTTAAGGACAGGGAATCAGCCCCAGCATTTT
CDR3: CATLRTGNQPQHF

size: .
J: TRBJ2-1
V: TRBV4-2
D: TRBD1
DNA: TGTGCCAGCAGCCAAGAAGAGGTTGGACAGGGCAGGGCTGAGCAGTTCTTC
CDR3: CASSQEEVGQGRAEQFF

size: .
J: TRBJ2-1
V: TRBV11-1
D: .
DNA: TGTGCCAGCAGCTCCTCAACGCCGTCCAATGAGCAGTTCTTC
CDR3: CASSSSTPSNEQFF

size: few
J: TRBJ1-6
V: TRBV19
D: TRBD1
DNA: TGTGCCAGTAGTATAACCGCGACCCAGACAGGGGGGGATTCACCCCTCCACTTT
CDR3: CASSITATQTGGDSPLHF

size: .
J: TRBJ2-1
V: TRBV24-1
D: .
DNA: TGTGCCACCAGTGATTTGCAAATTCCTAGGAGCGAAGAGCAGTTCTTC
CDR3: CATSDLQIPRSEEQFF

size: .
J: TRBJ2-1
V: TRBV3-1/TRBV3-2
D: TRBD2
DNA: TGTGCCAGCAGCCAAGGGACTAGCGGGAGGGCCGGAGGACACACAATCGATGAGCAGTTCTTC
CDR3: CASSQGTSGRAGGHTIDEQFF

size: .
J: TRBJ1-5
V: TRBV5-1
D: .
DNA: TGCGCCAGCAGCCTCGGTCCCCAGGGGCAGCCCCAGCATTTT
CDR3: CASSLGPQGQPQHF

size: .
J: TRBJ1-1
V: TRBV7-8
D: .
DNA: TGTGCCAGCAGCTTGGAGCGATTCACTGAAGCTTTCTTT
CDR3: CASSLERFTEAFF